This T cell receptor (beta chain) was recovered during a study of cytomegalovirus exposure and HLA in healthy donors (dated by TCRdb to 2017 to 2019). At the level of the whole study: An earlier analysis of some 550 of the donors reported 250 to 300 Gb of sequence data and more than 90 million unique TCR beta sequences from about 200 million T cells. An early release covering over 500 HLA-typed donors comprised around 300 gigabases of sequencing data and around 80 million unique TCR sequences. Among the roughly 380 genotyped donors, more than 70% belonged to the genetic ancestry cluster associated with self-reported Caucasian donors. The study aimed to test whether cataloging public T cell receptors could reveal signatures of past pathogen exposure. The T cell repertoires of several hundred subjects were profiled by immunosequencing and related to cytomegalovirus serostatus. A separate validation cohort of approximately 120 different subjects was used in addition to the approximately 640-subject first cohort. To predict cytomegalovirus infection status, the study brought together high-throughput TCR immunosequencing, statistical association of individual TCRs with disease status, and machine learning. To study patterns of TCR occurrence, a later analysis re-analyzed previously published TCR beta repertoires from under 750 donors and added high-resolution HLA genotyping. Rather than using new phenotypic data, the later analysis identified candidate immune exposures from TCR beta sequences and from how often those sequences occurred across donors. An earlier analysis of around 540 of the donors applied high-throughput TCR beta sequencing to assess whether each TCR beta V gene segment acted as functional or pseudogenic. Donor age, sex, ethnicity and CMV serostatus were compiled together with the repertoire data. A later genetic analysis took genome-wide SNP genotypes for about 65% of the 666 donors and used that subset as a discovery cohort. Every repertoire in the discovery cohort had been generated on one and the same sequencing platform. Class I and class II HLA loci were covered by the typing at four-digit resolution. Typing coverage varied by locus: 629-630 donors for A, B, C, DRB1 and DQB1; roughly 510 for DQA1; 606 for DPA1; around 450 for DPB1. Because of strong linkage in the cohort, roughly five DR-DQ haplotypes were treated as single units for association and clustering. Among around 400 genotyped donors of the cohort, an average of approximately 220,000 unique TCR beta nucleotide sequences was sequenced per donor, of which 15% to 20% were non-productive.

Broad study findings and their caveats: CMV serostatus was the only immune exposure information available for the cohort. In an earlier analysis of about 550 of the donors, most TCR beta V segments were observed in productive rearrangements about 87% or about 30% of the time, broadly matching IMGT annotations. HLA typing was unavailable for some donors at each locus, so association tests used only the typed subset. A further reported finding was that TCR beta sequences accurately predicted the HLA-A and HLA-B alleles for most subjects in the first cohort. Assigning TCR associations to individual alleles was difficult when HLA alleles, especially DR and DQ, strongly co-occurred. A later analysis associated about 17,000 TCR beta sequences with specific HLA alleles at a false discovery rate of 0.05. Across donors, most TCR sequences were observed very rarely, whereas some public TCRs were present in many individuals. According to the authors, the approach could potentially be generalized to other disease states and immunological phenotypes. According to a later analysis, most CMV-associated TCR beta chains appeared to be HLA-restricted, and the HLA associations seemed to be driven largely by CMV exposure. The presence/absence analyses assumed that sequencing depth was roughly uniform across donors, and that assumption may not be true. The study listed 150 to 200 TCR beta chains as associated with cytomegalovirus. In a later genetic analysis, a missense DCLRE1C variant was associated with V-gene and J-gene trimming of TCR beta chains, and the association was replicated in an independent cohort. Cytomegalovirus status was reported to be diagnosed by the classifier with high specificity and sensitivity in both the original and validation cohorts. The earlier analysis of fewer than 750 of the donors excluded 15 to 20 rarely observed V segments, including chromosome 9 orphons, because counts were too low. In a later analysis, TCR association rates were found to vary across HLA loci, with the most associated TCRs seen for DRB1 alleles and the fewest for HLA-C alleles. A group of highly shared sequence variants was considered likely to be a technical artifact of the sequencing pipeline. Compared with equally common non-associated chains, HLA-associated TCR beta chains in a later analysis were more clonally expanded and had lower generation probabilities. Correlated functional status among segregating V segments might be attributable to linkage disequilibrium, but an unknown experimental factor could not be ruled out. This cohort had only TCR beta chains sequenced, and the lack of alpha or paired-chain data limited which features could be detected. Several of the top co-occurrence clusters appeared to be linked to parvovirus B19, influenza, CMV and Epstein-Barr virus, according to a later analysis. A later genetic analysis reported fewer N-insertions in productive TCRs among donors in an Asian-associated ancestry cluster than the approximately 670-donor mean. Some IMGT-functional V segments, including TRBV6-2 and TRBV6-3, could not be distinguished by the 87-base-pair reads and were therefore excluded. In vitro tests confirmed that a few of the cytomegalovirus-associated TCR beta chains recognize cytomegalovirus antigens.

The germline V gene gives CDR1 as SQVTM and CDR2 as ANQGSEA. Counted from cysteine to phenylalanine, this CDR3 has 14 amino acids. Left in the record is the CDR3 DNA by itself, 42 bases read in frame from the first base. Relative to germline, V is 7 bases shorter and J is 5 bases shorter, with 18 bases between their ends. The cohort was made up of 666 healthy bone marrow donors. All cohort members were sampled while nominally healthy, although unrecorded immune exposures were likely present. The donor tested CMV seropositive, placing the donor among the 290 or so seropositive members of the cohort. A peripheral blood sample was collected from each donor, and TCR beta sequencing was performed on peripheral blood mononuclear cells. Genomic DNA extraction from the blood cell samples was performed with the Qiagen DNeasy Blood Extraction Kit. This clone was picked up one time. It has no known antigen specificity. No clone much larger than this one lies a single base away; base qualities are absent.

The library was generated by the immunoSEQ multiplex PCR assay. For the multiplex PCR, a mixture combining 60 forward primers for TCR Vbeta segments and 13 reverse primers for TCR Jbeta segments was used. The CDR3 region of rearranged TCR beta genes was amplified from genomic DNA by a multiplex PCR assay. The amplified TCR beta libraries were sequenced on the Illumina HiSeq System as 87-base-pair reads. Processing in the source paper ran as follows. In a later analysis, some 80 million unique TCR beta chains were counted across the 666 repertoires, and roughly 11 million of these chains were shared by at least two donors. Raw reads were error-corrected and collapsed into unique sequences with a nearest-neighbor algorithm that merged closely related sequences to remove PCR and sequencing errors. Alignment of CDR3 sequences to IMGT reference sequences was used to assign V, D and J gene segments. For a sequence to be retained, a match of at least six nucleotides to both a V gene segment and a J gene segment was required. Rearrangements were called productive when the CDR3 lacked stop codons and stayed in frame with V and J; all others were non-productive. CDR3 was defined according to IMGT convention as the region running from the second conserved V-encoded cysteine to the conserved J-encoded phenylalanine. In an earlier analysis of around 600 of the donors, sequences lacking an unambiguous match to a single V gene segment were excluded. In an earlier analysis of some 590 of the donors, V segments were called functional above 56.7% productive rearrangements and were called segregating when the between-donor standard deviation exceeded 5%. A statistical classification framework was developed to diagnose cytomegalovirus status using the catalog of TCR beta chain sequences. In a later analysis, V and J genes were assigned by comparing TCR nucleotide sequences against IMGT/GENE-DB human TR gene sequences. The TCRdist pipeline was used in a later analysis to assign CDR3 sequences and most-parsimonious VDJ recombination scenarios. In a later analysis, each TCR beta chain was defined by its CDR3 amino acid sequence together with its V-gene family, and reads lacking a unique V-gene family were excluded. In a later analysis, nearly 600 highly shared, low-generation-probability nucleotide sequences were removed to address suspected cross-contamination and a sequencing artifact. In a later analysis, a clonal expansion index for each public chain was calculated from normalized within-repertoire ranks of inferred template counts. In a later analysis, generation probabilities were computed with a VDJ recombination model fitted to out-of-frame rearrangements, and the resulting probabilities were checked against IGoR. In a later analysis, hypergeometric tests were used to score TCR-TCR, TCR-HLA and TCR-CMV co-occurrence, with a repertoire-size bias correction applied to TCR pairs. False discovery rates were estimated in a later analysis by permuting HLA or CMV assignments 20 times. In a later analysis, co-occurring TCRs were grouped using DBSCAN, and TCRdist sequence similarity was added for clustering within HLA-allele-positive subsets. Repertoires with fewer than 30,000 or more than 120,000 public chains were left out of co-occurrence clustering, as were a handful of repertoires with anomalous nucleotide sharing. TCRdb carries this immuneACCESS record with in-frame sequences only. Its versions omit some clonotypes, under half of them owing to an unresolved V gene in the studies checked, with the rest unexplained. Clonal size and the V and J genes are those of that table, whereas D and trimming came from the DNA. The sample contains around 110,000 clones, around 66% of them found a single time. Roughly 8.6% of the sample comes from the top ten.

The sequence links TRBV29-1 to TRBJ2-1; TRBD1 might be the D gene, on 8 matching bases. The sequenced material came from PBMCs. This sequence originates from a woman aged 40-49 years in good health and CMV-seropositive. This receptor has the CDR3 CSGTGGGPNNEQFF. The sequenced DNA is TGCAGCGGTACAGGGGGAGGGCCAAACAATGAGCAGTTCTTC.